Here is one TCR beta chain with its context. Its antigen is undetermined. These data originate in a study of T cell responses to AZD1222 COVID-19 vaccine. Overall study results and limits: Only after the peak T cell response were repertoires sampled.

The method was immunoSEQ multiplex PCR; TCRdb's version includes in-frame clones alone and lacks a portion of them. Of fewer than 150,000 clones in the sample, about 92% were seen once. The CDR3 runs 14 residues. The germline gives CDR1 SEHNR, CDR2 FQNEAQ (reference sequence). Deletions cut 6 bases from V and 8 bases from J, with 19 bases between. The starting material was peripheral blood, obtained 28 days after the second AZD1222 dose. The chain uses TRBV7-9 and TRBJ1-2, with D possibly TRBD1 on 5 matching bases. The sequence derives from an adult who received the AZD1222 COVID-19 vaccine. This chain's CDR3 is CASRLNSGAGGYTF. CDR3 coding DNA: TGTGCCAGCAGACTTAATTCTGGGGCAGGGGGCTACACCTTC.